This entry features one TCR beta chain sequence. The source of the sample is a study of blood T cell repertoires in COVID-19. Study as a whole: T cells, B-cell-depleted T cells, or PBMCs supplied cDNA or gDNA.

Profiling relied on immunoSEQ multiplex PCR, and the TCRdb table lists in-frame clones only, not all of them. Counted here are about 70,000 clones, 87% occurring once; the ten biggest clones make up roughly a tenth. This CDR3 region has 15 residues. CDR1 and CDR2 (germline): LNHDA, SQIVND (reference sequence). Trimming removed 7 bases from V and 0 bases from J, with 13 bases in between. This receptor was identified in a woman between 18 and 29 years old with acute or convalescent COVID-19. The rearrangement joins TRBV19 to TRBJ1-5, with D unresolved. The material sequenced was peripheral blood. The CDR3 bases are TGTGCCAGTATGTCTATTCTGCATAGCAATCAGCCCCAGCATTTT. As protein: CASMSILHSNQPQHF.